The present entry profiles one T cell receptor (beta chain) with its context. Data came from immunoSEQ multiplex PCR; TCRdb stores just in-frame clones and leaves some out. Among roughly 84,000 clones listed, 85% were seen once. The data stem from a study of blood T cell repertoires in COVID-19. With 1 base removed from V and 7 bases from J, the gap between germline ends came to 16 bases. The CDR3 covers 15 residues. From germline, CDR1 is SGHVS and CDR2 FQNEAQ. The rearrangement links TRBV7-8 to TRBJ1-1, with D unresolved. The origin of this receptor is an older man with active or convalescent COVID-19. Sequences were obtained from peripheral blood. The DNA of the CDR3 is TGTGCCAGCAGCTTAGTTGGGTCCAGCCGGGGTGAAGCTTTCTTT. It codes for CASSLVGSSRGEAFF.